This section outlines one T cell receptor beta chain sequence together with its context. Its antigen is undetermined. V lost 1 base, J lost 0 bases, and 10 bases lay in between. CDR3 length: 15 residues. Germline V lookup: CDR1 SQVTM, CDR2 ANQGSEA. This sample was included in a study of T cell repertoires in cytomegalovirus infection. Looking at the study overall: In public TCR beta signatures, there were indications of both CMV infection and matching HLA type.

Findings of the study overall: HLA-C-restricted TCR beta clonotypes specific for CMV led the ex vivo response.

Using its own MiXCR run on the reads, TCRdb lists one record per CDR3 protein. The sample contains 150,000 to 200,000 distinct CDR3 sequences, approximately 14% of which appear only once. The sequencing input was PBMCs. The J gene is TRBJ2-1, the V gene TRBV29-1; D call uncertain. The source is a human donor in good health (CMV status not recorded). Some clones in this sample may be carry-over from other donors' samples. The CDR3 region has the DNA TGCAGCGTTGAAGCGGACCTGAGCTCCTACAATGAGCAGTTCTTC. Its translation is CSVEADLSSYNEQFF.